Listed below are T cell receptor beta chains from one sample, sequenced in a study of PD-1 blockade in classical Hodgkin lymphoma. Measured with immunoSEQ multiplex PCR; TCRdb has only the in-frame clones, and not every one. The repertoire holds roughly 29,000 clones, with 90% to 95% as singletons. The sample consisted of peripheral blood mononuclear cells (PBMCs). The receptors were sampled from a human donor with classical Hodgkin lymphoma. CDR3s include the opening cysteine and the closing phenylalanine or tryptophan. A D gene is named only where the DNA matches it firmly. Clone size, where shown, is once, few, many, or a class for clones that have expanded.

>-|TRBV7-7|-|TRBJ2-3
TGTGCCAGCAGCTTATCCAGTCGCACAGATACGCAGTATTTT
CASSLSSRTDTQYF
>once|TRBV2|TRBD1|TRBJ2-3
TGTGCCAGCAGTGTAGGACAGGGGGCAGATACGCAGTATTTT
CASSVGQGADTQYF
>-|TRBV10-3|-|TRBJ2-3
TGTGCCATCACCCCAGGCCTCGGGGATACGCAGTATTTT
CAITPGLGDTQYF
>-|TRBV2|-|TRBJ2-1
TGTGCCAGCAGCATTGGTGGCGGATTAGGTACCTACAATGAGCAGTTCTTC
CASSIGGGLGTYNEQFF
>once|TRBV9|-|TRBJ1-2
TGTGCCAGCAGCATGACAGACTATAACTATGGCTACACCTTC
CASSMTDYNYGYTF
>-|TRBV9|-|TRBJ2-2
TGTGCCAGCAGCACCCGGACAGCGAACACCGGGGAGCTGTTTTTT
CASSTRTANTGELFF
>few|TRBV4-1|-|TRBJ2-3
TGCGCCAGCAGCCAAGATATAGACGATACGCAGTATTTT
CASSQDIDDTQYF
>-|TRBV7-9|-|TRBJ1-3
TGTGCCAGCAGCCCCGGGGGGGTCTCTGGAAACACCATATATTTT
CASSPGGVSGNTIYF
>-|TRBV5-1|TRBD1|TRBJ2-2
TGCGCCAGCAGCCCAGGGACAGTGAACACCGGGGAGCTGTTTTTT
CASSPGTVNTGELFF
>-|TRBV4-3|TRBD2|TRBJ2-2
TGCGCCAGCAGCCGGACTAGCGGGACACGCACCGGGGAGCTGTTTTTT
CASSRTSGTRTGELFF
>-|TRBV5-1|-|TRBJ2-2
TGCGCCAGCACATCCCGCGGTAGAGGGGGGGCCGGGGAGCTGTTTTTT
CASTSRGRGGAGELFF
>once|TRBV11-3|TRBD1|TRBJ2-3
TGTGCCAGCAGCCTAGGACAGGCCTCAGATACGCAGTATTTT
CASSLGQASDTQYF
>few|TRBV28|-|TRBJ2-3
TGTGCCAGCATGGAAGCCGGGACACATCGCACAGATACGCAGTATTTT
CASMEAGTHRTDTQYF
>-|TRBV21-1|-|TRBJ2-5
TGTGCCAGCAGCCAAAAAGTCAGGGACAGAGGAGAGACCCAGTACTTC
CASSQKVRDRGETQYF
>-|TRBV9|TRBD2|TRBJ2-3
TGTGCCAGCAGCCCCTATAGCGGGAGGAGCACAGATACGCAGTATTTT
CASSPYSGRSTDTQYF
>-|TRBV28|TRBD1|TRBJ1-2
TGTGCCAGCAGTCACTACGACAGGGGTGGCTACACCTTC
CASSHYDRGGYTF
>-|TRBV6-5|-|TRBJ1-3
TGTGCCAGCAGAGGACAGTCCTCTGGAAACACCATATATTTT
CASRGQSSGNTIYF
>-|TRBV19|-|TRBJ1-4
TGTGCCAGTAGGACCGGGGGTCCCATGGGTAATGAAAAACTGTTTTTT
CASRTGGPMGNEKLFF
>-|TRBV21-1|-|TRBJ1-2
TGTGCCAGCAGCATTATTTCTCCGTCAGGGTATGGCTACACCTTC
CASSIISPSGYGYTF
>-|TRBV28|-|TRBJ1-2
TGTGCCAGCAGTTTAGGCCAGGCGGAAAACTATGGCTACACCTTC
CASSLGQAENYGYTF
>-|TRBV28|-|TRBJ2-5
TGTGCCAGCAGTTTACCAGGGCGGGGAGAAGAGACCCAGTACTTC
CASSLPGRGEETQYF
>few|TRBV28|-|TRBJ2-7
TGTGCCAGCAGTCTATTTAAGGGGGATGGCGAGCAGTACTTC
CASSLFKGDGEQYF
>-|TRBV30|-|TRBJ1-2
TGTGCCTGGAGCCCTGTGCAGACGCGCAATGGCTACACCTTC
CAWSPVQTRNGYTF
>-|TRBV18|-|TRBJ1-5
TGTGCCAGCTCACTTAGCAATCAGCCCCAGCATTTT
CASSLSNQPQHF
>-|TRBV30|-|TRBJ1-5
TGTGCCTGGAGTGCCGGGGCCCCCTCCGGGCCCCAGCATTTT
CAWSAGAPSGPQHF
>-|TRBV9|-|TRBJ1-1
TGTGCCAGCAGCGTACTGGGGGCGGCCACTGAAGCTTTCTTT
CASSVLGAATEAFF